The present T cell receptor (beta chain) was sequenced within a study of blood T cell repertoires in COVID-19. Study details: Sites in the United States, Italy and Spain provided acute and convalescent COVID-19 samples. Sources were T cells, B-cell-depleted T cells, or PBMCs; the material itself was cDNA or gDNA.

The CDR3 runs 19 residues. Germline V gene lookup returns CDR1 MDHEN and CDR2 SYDVKM. Trimming took off 4 bases at V and 6 bases at J, with 28 bases between the two ends. Authors' processing steps: The assay estimated nucleated cells by amplifying reference gene primers. The data were produced by immunoSEQ multiplex PCR, yet TCRdb's version contains in-frame clones alone and is incomplete. V, J and clone size derive from that table, while D and trimming were established from the DNA sequence. The sample includes hundreds of thousands of clones, 87% of them seen just once. The sample consisted of PBMCs or T cells enriched from blood (not recorded which). The receptor was derived from a woman aged 25 to 45 who had recovered from COVID-19. The chain recombines TRBV28 with TRBJ1-5; a possible D gene is TRBD1 (5 bases). The CDR3 loop reads CASSSGRIAQAWRGQPQHF. The CDR3 coding sequence is TGTGCCAGCAGTTCCGGCCGGATTGCACAGGCATGGCGGGGTCAGCCCCAGCATTTT.